This T cell receptor (beta chain) was sequenced during a study of blood T cell repertoires in COVID-19. TCRdb's table, derived via immunoSEQ multiplex PCR, lists solely in-frame clones and lacks some. The table shows approximately 200,000 clones, with about nine tenths occurring only once. V lost 4 bases and J lost 1, with 13 bases in between. Germline-derived CDR1 and CDR2 are SGHDN and FVKESK. CDR3 size: 15 residues. The chain joins TRBV14 to TRBJ1-1; D not certain. The receptor was derived from a man between 50 and 59 years old with acute or convalescent COVID-19. Sequenced sample: peripheral blood. The CDR3 nucleotides read TGTGCCAGCAGCCGGCGCGGGCCAGCGAACACTGAAGCTTTCTTT. It is translated as CASSRRGPANTEAFF.